This T cell receptor (beta chain) was identified in a study of blood T cell repertoires in COVID-19. The overall study: COVID-19 samples, acute and convalescent, were from the United States, Italy and Spain. From T cells, B-cell-depleted T cells, or PBMCs came the material, which was cDNA or gDNA.

This clone has only one observation. As handled by the study authors: Amplification from reference gene primers served as the basis for estimated nucleated cell counts. Repertoires were generated with immunoSEQ multiplex PCR, while TCRdb's copy carries only in-frame clones and drops some. The V and J calls and the clone size are those of that table, but D and trimming were determined from the DNA. The sample records 100,000 to 130,000 clones, about three quarters being singletons. The CDR3 covers 14 residues. The V end was cut by 3 bases, the J end by 4 bases, with 13 bases between. The germline V gene has CDR1 SGHVS and CDR2 FQNEAQ.

This chain links TRBV7-8 with TRBJ2-7; a weak D match, TRBD1 (5 bases). This sequence originates from a man between 70 and 80 years old with acute or convalescent COVID-19. The specimen was peripheral blood. The CDR3 region has the DNA TGTGCCAGCAGCTTCGGTCACAGGCAGTACGAGCAGTACTTC. This encodes CASSFGHRQYEQYF.